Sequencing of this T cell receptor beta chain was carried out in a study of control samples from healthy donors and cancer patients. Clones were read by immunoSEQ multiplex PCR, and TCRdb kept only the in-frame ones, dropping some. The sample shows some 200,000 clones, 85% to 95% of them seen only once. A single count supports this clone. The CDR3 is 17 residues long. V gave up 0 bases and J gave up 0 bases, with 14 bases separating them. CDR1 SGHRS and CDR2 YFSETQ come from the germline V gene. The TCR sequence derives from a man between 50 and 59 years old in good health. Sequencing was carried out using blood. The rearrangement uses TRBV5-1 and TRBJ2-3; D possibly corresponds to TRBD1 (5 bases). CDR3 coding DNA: TGCGCCAGCAGCTTGGGGCCAAGGGGTTTCAGCACAGATACGCAGTATTTT. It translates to CASSLGPRGFSTDTQYF.